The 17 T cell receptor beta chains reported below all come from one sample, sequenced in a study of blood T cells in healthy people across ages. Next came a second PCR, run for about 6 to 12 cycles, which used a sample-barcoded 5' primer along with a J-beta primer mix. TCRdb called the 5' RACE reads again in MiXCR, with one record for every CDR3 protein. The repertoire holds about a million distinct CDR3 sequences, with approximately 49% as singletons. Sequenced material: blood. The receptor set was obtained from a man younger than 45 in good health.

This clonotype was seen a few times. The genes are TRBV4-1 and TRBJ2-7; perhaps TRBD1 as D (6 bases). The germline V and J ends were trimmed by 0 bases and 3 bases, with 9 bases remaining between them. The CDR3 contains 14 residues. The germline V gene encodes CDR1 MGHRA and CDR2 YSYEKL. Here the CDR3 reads CASSQDGQIYEQYF. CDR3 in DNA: TGCGCCAGCAGCCAAGACGGACAGATCTACGAGCAGTACTTC.

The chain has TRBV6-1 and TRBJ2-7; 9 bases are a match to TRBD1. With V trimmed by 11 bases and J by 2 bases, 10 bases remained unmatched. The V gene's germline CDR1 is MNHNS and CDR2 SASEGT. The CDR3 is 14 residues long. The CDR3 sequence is CAAAGQGFTYEQYF. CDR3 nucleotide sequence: TGTGCCGCGGCGGGACAGGGATTTACCTACGAGCAGTACTTC.

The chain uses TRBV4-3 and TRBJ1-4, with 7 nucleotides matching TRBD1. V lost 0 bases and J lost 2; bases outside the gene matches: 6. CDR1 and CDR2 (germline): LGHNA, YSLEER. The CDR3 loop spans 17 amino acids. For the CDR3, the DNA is TGCGCCAGCAGCCAAGAGATACAGGGGCCCACTAATGAAAAACTGTTTTTT. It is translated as CASSQEIQGPTNEKLFF.

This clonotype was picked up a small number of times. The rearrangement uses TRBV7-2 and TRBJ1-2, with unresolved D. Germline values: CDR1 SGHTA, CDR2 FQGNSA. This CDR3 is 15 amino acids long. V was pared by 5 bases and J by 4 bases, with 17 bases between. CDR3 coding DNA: TGTGCCAGCAGCCAACCGATGGGGAGGGCCTATGGCTACACCTTC. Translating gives CASSQPMGRAYGYTF.

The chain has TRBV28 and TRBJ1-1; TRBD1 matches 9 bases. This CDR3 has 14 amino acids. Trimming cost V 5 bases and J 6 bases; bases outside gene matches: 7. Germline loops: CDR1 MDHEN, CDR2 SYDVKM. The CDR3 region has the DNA TGTGCCAGCAGTCAAGGACAGGGGAGGTCTGAAGCTTTCTTT. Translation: CASSQGQGRSEAFF.

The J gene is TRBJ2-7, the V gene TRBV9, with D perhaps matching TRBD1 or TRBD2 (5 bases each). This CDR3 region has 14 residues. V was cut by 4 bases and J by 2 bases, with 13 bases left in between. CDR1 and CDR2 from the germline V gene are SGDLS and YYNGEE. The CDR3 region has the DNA TGTGCCAGCAGCATCCGGGACCAGACCTACGAGCAGTACTTC. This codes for CASSIRDQTYEQYF.

The CDR3, as DNA: TGTGCCAGCAGCCAAGCAACAGGCGTATACGAGCAGTACTTC. It translates to CASSQATGVYEQYF. The gene calls are TRBV3-1 and TRBJ2-7, with a possible D match to TRBD1 (5 bases). This CDR3 is 14 amino acids long. Looked up from germline, CDR1 is LGHDT and CDR2 is YNNKEL (reference sequence). Trimming pared 1 base from V and 4 bases from J, leaving 11 bases between.

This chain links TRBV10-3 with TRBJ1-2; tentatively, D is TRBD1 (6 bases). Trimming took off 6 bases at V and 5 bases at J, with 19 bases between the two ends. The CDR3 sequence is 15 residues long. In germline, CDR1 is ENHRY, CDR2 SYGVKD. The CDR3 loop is CAISDGPRGLYGYTF. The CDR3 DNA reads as TGTGCCATCAGCGACGGACCCAGGGGACTTTATGGCTACACCTTC.

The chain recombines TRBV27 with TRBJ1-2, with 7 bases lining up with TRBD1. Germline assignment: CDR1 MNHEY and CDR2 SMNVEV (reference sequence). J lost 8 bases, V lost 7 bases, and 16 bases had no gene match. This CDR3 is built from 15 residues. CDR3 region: CASTNSGTVSWGYTF. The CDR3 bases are TGTGCCAGCACTAATAGCGGGACAGTCTCGTGGGGCTACACCTTC.

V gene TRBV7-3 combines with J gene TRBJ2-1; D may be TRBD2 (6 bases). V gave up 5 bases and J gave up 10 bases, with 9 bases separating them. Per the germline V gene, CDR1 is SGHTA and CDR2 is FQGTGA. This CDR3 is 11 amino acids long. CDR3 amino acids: CASSGGIEQFF. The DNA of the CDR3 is TGTGCCAGCAGCGGAGGGATCGAGCAGTTCTTC.

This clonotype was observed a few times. This CDR3 is CASTARELITDTQYF. DNA of the CDR3: TGTGCCAGCACGGCCCGAGAGTTAATCACAGATACGCAGTATTTT. The V gene is TRBV7-8, the J gene TRBJ2-3; D remains ambiguous. This CDR3 has 15 amino acids. Trimming pared 7 bases from V and 2 bases from J, leaving 16 bases between. From germline, CDR1 is SGHVS and CDR2 FQNEAQ.

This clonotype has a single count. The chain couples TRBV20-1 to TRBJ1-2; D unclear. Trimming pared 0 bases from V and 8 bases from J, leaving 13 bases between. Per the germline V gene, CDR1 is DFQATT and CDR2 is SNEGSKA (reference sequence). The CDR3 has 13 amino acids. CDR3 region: CSARERIVGGYTF. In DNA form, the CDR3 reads TGCAGTGCTAGAGAGAGGATCGTGGGCGGCTACACCTTC.

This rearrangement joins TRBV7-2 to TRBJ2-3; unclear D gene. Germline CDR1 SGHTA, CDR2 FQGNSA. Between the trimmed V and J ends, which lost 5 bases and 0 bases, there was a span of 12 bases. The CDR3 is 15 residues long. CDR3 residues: CASSARNPSTDTQYF. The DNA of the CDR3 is TGTGCCAGCAGCGCCAGAAACCCTAGCACAGATACGCAGTATTTT.

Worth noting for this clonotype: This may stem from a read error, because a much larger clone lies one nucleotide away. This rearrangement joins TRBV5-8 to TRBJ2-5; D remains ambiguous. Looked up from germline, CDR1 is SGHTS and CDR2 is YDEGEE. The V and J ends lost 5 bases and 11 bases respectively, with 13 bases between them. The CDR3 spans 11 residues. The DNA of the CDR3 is TGTGCCAGCAGACGCAACAATGAGCAGTACTTC. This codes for CASRRNNEQYF.

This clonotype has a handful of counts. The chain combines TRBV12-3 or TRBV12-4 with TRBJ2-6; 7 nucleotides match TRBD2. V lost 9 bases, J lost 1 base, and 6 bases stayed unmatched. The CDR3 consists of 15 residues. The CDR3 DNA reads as TGTGCCAGTCTCAGCGGGGCGTCTGGGGCCAACGTCCTGACTTTC. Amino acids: CASLSGASGANVLTF.

The CDR3 nucleotides read TGTGCCAGCAGTTTAGAACCGGGGGAGACCCAGTACTTC. This encodes CASSLEPGETQYF. This sequence joins TRBV12-3 or TRBV12-4 and TRBJ2-5; TRBD2 is a possible D gene (5 bases). This CDR3 is 13 amino acids long. The ends were cut back, 1 base at V and 5 bases at J, with 8 bases in the middle.

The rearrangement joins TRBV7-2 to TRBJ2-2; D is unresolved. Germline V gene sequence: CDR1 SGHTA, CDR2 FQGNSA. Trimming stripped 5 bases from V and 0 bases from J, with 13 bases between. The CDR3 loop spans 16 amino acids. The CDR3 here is CASSPSSTTNTGELFF. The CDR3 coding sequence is TGTGCCAGCAGCCCCTCCTCCACTACGAACACCGGGGAGCTGTTTTTT.